This is a list of T cell receptor beta chains from one sample in a study of cytomegalovirus exposure and HLA in healthy donors. Here immunoSEQ multiplex PCR was the method, and the copy in TCRdb shows in-frame clones only, minus some. There are some 110,000 clones in the sample; 83% occur only once, and roughly 6% lies in the top ten. The sequenced sample was PBMCs. These receptors were taken from a man younger than 30 in good health and CMV-seronegative. CDR3s include the opening cysteine and the closing phenylalanine or tryptophan. D genes are given only for firm matches. For some rows the clone size is stated as once, few or many, or as a class when expanded; others skip it.

V	size	J	D	DNA	CDR3
TRBV30	NA	TRBJ1-1	TRBD1	TGTGCCTGGAGTTTCAGACAGGGGATTGAAGCTTTCTTT	CAWSFRQGIEAFF
TRBV6-5	NA	TRBJ1-1	NA	TGTGCCAGCAGTCACTACAAGAACACTGAAGCTTTCTTT	CASSHYKNTEAFF
TRBV7-9	NA	TRBJ2-3	NA	TGTGCCAGCGCCTCGAGTATCGGCACAGATACGCAGTATTTT	CASASSIGTDTQYF
TRBV14	NA	TRBJ2-5	NA	TGTGCCAGCAGCCAAGTTAGGGGCTCCGAGACCCAGTACTTC	CASSQVRGSETQYF
TRBV28	NA	TRBJ2-7	TRBD1	TGTGCCAGCAGTCAATCTGGACAGGGGGACTACGAGCAGTACTTC	CASSQSGQGDYEQYF
TRBV20-1	NA	TRBJ2-5	NA	TGCAGTGGGGTACGCGGAGGGACCCAGTACTTC	CSGVRGGTQYF
TRBV5-5	NA	TRBJ2-7	NA	TGTGCCAGCAGCTGGGCCACATCCTACGAGCAGTACTTC	CASSWATSYEQYF
TRBV5-1	NA	TRBJ2-1	TRBD2	TGCGCCAGCAGCTTGGGTAGCGGGAGCTACAATGAGCAGTTCTTC	CASSLGSGSYNEQFF
TRBV6-6	NA	TRBJ1-5	NA	TGTGCCAGCAGTTACGGACGGGGGCAGCCCCAGCATTTT	CASSYGRGQPQHF
TRBV7-2	NA	TRBJ2-7	NA	TGTGCCAGCAGCCCCGCTAACGAGCAGTACTTC	CASSPANEQYF
TRBV7-9	NA	TRBJ2-7	TRBD2	TGTGCCAGCAGCTTAGCCGGGACTAGCGGCTACGAGCAGTACTTC	CASSLAGTSGYEQYF
TRBV28	NA	TRBJ1-1	TRBD1	TGTGCCAGCACCATCGCGCGGGGACAGCCGAACACTGAAGCTTTCTTT	CASTIARGQPNTEAFF
TRBV4-1	few	TRBJ1-2	TRBD1	TGCGCCAGCAGCCCGGGACAGGGTTATTTTGGCTACACCTTC	CASSPGQGYFGYTF
TRBV7-8	NA	TRBJ2-7	TRBD2	TGTGCCAGCAGCTTAGCAGGGGTTAGCGGGAGGCCCAACGAGCAGTACTTC	CASSLAGVSGRPNEQYF
TRBV5-5	NA	TRBJ2-1	NA	TGTGCCAGCAGCTCGGAGCTCTACAATGAGCAGTTCTTC	CASSSELYNEQFF
TRBV28	NA	TRBJ2-4	NA	TGTGCCAGCAGTCCCCGGGGGCAGGGAGGGAAAAACATTCAGTACTTC	CASSPRGQGGKNIQYF
TRBV7-9	NA	TRBJ2-3	TRBD2	TGTGCCAGCAGCTTAGGGGGGGCGGGAGGCCCCACAGATACGCAGTATTTT	CASSLGGAGGPTDTQYF
TRBV5-4	NA	TRBJ1-2	TRBD1	TGTGCCAGCAGCTCCTTTGGGACAGGGACCTATGGCTACACCTTC	CASSSFGTGTYGYTF
TRBV27	once	TRBJ2-3	NA	TGTGCCAGCAGTTGGAGGGCAGATACGCAGTATTTT	CASSWRADTQYF
TRBV28	NA	TRBJ2-4	NA	TGTGCCAGCGGCTCGCAGGGAGCCAAAAACATTCAGTACTTC	CASGSQGAKNIQYF
TRBV7-9	few	TRBJ1-1	TRBD1	TGTGCCAGCAGGATCACGACAGGGGGCACTGAAGCTTTCTTT	CASRITTGGTEAFF
TRBV4-3	NA	TRBJ2-5	NA	TGCGCCAGCAGCCAAGATTTATTTAGGGGGGGGGTGAAGCAGGGCCGGGAGACCCAGTACTTC	CASSQDLFRGGVKQGRETQYF
TRBV5-1	NA	TRBJ2-4	NA	TGCGCCAGCAGCTTGGTGGGACCCGGGGGTGGTGTCAAAAACATTCAGTACTTC	CASSLVGPGGGVKNIQYF
TRBV7-3	NA	TRBJ1-5	NA	TGTGCCAGCAGCTTGTCGACTTACAATCAGCCCCAGCATTTT	CASSLSTYNQPQHF
TRBV11-2	NA	TRBJ2-3	NA	TGTGCCAGCACAGACTCCCCCAGCACAGATACGCAGTATTTT	CASTDSPSTDTQYF
TRBV6-6	NA	TRBJ1-5	NA	TGTGCCAGCAGTTATGGCGGGGAAAATCAGCCCCAGCATTTT	CASSYGGENQPQHF
TRBV5-1	NA	TRBJ2-7	TRBD2	TGCGCCAGCGGAACCGGGACTAGCGGGAGCTCCTACGAGCAGTACTTC	CASGTGTSGSSYEQYF
TRBV29-1	NA	TRBJ2-5	TRBD2	TGCAGCGCCCGCAAGTCACTAGCGGCCCCTAAAGAGACCCAGTACTTC	CSARKSLAAPKETQYF
TRBV7-2	NA	TRBJ2-1	NA	TGTGCCAGCAGCTTTGGCGAAAGGGGCAATGAGCAGTTCTTC	CASSFGERGNEQFF
TRBV25-1	NA	TRBJ2-7	NA	TGTGCCAGCAGTGAATCCGGCAGGGAATACGAGCAGTACTTC	CASSESGREYEQYF
TRBV9	NA	TRBJ1-6	NA	TGTGCCAGCAGCGCTAGGACAGATAATTCACCCCTCCACTTT	CASSARTDNSPLHF